These 30 T cell receptor beta chains were all obtained from the same sample, sequenced in a study of blood T cell repertoires in COVID-19. Sequenced by immunoSEQ multiplex PCR; TCRdb stores in-frame clones only, minus some. Among around 140,000 clones listed, over 70% were seen once. Material: peripheral blood. The source is a woman aged 60-75 years with acute or convalescent COVID-19.

The chain employs TRBV6-6 and TRBJ2-7; 8 bases align to TRBD2. Germline V gene data show CDR1 as MNHNY and CDR2 as SVGAGI (reference sequence). The V segment lost 4 bases and the J segment 3 bases; nucleotides outside the gene matches: 8. This CDR3 has 15 residues. This chain's CDR3 is CASSFSPGLGYEQYF. The CDR3 DNA reads TGTGCCAGCAGTTTCTCTCCGGGACTAGGCTACGAGCAGTACTTC.

The chain joins TRBV4-2 to TRBJ2-1, with a possible D match to TRBD2 (6 bases). V shed 2 bases and J shed 15 bases, with 20 bases lying between them. The CDR3 covers 14 residues. Per germline, CDR1 LGHNA and CDR2 YNFKEQ. The DNA for the CDR3 is TGTGCCAGCAGCCAATGGTTGGCGACGGGGGTGGGGTTCTTC. It is translated as CASSQWLATGVGFF.

The chain carries TRBV27 and TRBJ2-7, with TRBD2 matching over 8 bases. CDR3 length equals 14 residues. CDR1 and CDR2 (germline): MNHEY, SMNVEV (reference sequence). With V trimmed by 6 bases and J by 5 bases, 9 bases remained unmatched. CDR3 sequence reads: CASRQSGSPHEQYF. DNA of the CDR3: TGTGCCAGCAGACAAAGCGGGAGTCCCCACGAGCAGTACTTC.

V and J are TRBV15 and TRBJ2-1, with TRBD2 matching over 7 bases. The CDR3 is 15 residues long. The germline gives CDR1 LNHNV, CDR2 YYDKDF (reference sequence). V trimming: 5 bases; J trimming: 0 bases; junction bases outside the gene matches: 4. The CDR3, as DNA: TGTGCCACCAGCGCAAGCGGGAACTCCTACAATGAGCAGTTCTTC. Its protein is CATSASGNSYNEQFF. The full variable domain, with the rest looked up from reference TRBV15 and TRBJ2-1, is DAMVIQNPRYQVTQFGKPVTLSCSQTLNHNVMYWYQQKSSQAPKLLFHYYDKDFNNEADTPDNFQSRRPNTSFCFLDIRSPGLGDTAMYLCATSASGNSYNEQFFGPGTRLTVL.

This clone was counted between two and nine times. CDR3 region: CASSEARRGRRFDGYTF. In DNA, the CDR3 is TGTGCCAGCAGTGAAGCTCGGAGGGGGCGCAGGTTTGATGGCTACACCTTC. The chain employs TRBV6-1 and TRBJ1-2, with 7 bases identical to TRBD1. The length of the CDR3 is 17 residues. Germline CDR1 and CDR2: MNHNS and SASEGT. The V gene end was trimmed by 0 bases and the J gene end by 6 bases; junction bases not matched to a gene: 13.

J is TRBJ2-1 and V is TRBV5-1; 13 bases align to TRBD2. V shed 0 bases, J shed 2 bases, and the junction held 14 bases outside the gene matches. Germline assignment: CDR1 SGHRS and CDR2 YFSETQ. The CDR3 is made up of 21 amino acids. The chain's CDR3 is CASSLDAMTSGRKRAYNEQFF. Written as DNA, the CDR3 is TGCGCCAGCAGCTTGGACGCGATGACTAGCGGGAGGAAAAGGGCCTACAATGAGCAGTTCTTC.

This chain links TRBV5-1 with TRBJ2-3; 14 bases map to TRBD2. V lost 3 bases, J lost 5 bases, and 5 bases stayed unmatched. This CDR3 has 16 residues. Per germline, CDR1 SGHRS and CDR2 YFSETQ. CDR3: CASSSTSGRAVDTQYF. The CDR3 DNA follows: TGCGCCAGCAGCTCGACTAGCGGGAGGGCCGTAGATACGCAGTATTTT.

This clone occurred once. Other DNA sequences in this specimen translate into the identical CDR3. J is TRBJ1-3 and V is TRBV25-1; D unclear. In germline, CDR1 is MGHDK, CDR2 SYGVNS. The CDR3 covers 14 residues. Trimming stripped 2 bases from V and 2 bases from J, with 7 bases between. The CDR3 DNA follows: TGTGCCAGCAGTGAAGAGAGAACTGGAAACACCATATATTTT. It translates to CASSEERTGNTIYF. The whole variable domain, filled in from reference TRBV25-1 and TRBJ1-3, reads EADIYQTPRYLVIGTGKKITLECSQTMGHDKMYWYQQDPGMELHLIHYSYGVNSTEKGDLSSESTVSRIRTEHFPLTLESARPSHTSQYLCASSEERTGNTIYFGEGSWLTVV.

The V call is TRBV15, the J call TRBJ2-3, with D possibly TRBD2 on 6 matching bases. CDR1 and CDR2 (germline): LNHNV, YYDKDF (reference sequence). V was cut by 9 bases and J by 4 bases, with 11 bases left in between. The CDR3 covers 12 residues. CDR3 sequence reads: CATKGLSDTQYF. The CDR3 nucleotides are TGTGCCACTAAGGGACTGTCAGATACGCAGTATTTT.

The genes are TRBV5-4 and TRBJ2-7; D is undetermined. V was cut by 2 bases and J by 7 bases, with 16 bases left in between. Germline CDR1 reads SGHNT; CDR2 reads YYREEE (reference sequence). The CDR3 is 14 amino acids. For the CDR3, the DNA is TGTGCCAGCAGCTTTTTACGCGGAACTGGGGAGCAGTACTTC. Its translation: CASSFLRGTGEQYF.

The chain carries TRBV10-2 and TRBJ2-2; no clear D gene. Per the germline V gene, CDR1 is WSHSY and CDR2 is SAAADI. There are 13 residues in the CDR3. V lost 0 bases and J lost 6, with 5 bases in between. This CDR3 is CASSESRSGELFF. The CDR3 DNA follows: TGCGCCAGCAGTGAGTCCAGGTCCGGGGAGCTGTTTTTT.

This chain links TRBV18 with TRBJ2-3; 9 bases are shared with TRBD1. CDR1 and CDR2 (germline): KGHSH, LQKENI. V lost 5 bases, J lost 0 bases, and 3 bases stayed unmatched. The CDR3 is made up of 15 amino acids. CDR3 bases: TGTGCCAGCTCAACAGGGGGCTCCAGCACAGATACGCAGTATTTT. Its protein is CASSTGGSSTDTQYF.

The chain joins TRBV28 to TRBJ2-7; the D gene is possibly TRBD1 (5 bases). The CDR3 consists of 14 residues. Germline V gene data show CDR1 as MDHEN and CDR2 as SYDVKM. Trimming removed 5 bases from V and 2 bases from J, with 13 bases in between. DNA of the CDR3: TGTGCCAGCAGTCTGACAGTGCCTCCCTACGAGCAGTACTTC. Its translation is CASSLTVPPYEQYF. The full variable domain, its missing parts supplied by reference TRBV28 and TRBJ2-7, is DVKVTQSSRYLVKRTGEKVFLECVQDMDHENMFWYRQDPGLGLRLIYFSYDVKMKEKGDIPEGYSVSREKKERFSLILESASTNQTSMYLCASSLTVPPYEQYFGPGTRLTVT.

The CDR3 spells CASSYLGTSGAKTQYF. CDR3 DNA sequence: TGTGCCAGTAGCTACCTCGGGACTAGCGGCGCAAAGACCCAGTACTTC. The V gene is TRBV19, the J gene TRBJ2-5, with TRBD2 matching 11 bases. This CDR3 comprises 16 residues. Germline CDR1 reads LNHDA; CDR2 reads SQIVND (reference sequence). V was clipped by 6 bases and J by 6 bases; unmatched bases: 12.

The chain joins TRBV7-2 to TRBJ1-2; TRBD1 aligns across 7 bases. CDR3 size: 16 residues. Germline CDR1 SGHTA, CDR2 FQGNSA. V was clipped by 6 bases and J by 6 bases; unmatched bases: 16. This chain's CDR3 is CASRNNKLGTAHGYTF. DNA for the CDR3: TGTGCCAGCAGGAACAATAAACTAGGGACAGCTCATGGCTACACCTTC. Full variable domain (missing parts from reference TRBV7-2 and TRBJ1-2): GAGVSQSPSNKVTEKGKDVELRCDPISGHTALYWYRQSLGQGLEFLIYFQGNSAPDKSGLPSDRFSAERTGGSVSTLTIQRTQQEDSAVYLCASRNNKLGTAHGYTFGSGTRLTVV.

V usage is TRBV12-3 or TRBV12-4 and J usage is TRBJ1-1; D possibly corresponds to TRBD1 (5 bases). V was shortened by 7 bases and J by 6 bases, with 12 bases between the two germline ends. The CDR3 length is 12 residues. The CDR3 reads CASTLGGAEAFF. CDR3 nucleotides: TGTGCCAGCACCCTGGGGGGGGCTGAAGCTTTCTTT.

The chain has TRBV5-1 and TRBJ2-2; 8 nucleotides line up with TRBD2. The CDR3 extends over 17 amino acids. With V trimmed by 1 base and J by 1 base, 6 bases remained unmatched. Germline CDR1 is SGHRS and CDR2 is YFSETQ. The CDR3 nucleotides are TGCGCCAGCAGCTTGTTGGTTAGCGGGATGAACACCGGGGAGCTGTTTTTT. Amino acids: CASSLLVSGMNTGELFF. Full variable domain (missing parts from reference TRBV5-1 and TRBJ2-2): KAGVTQTPRYLIKTRGQQVTLSCSPISGHRSVSWYQQTPGQGLQFLFEYFSETQRNKGNFPGRFSGRQFSNSRSEMNVSTLELGDSALYLCASSLLVSGMNTGELFFGEGSRLTVL.

CDR3: CASSFSGTASKEQFF. Written as DNA, the CDR3 is TGTGCCAGCAGCTTTAGTGGGACTGCCTCAAAAGAGCAGTTCTTC. The chain combines TRBV5-5 with TRBJ2-1; D might be TRBD2 (6 bases). The germline gives CDR1 SGHKS, CDR2 YYEKEE (reference sequence). There are 15 residues in the CDR3. V lost 2 bases and J 10 bases, leaving 19 bases between the germline ends.

The chain recombines TRBV6-5 with TRBJ1-2; TRBD1 matches at 10 bases. Trimming at V came to 7 bases and at J to 8 bases, leaving 7 bases not matched to a gene. The CDR3 sequence is 13 residues long. Germline loops: CDR1 MNHEY, CDR2 SVGAGI. The CDR3 region is CASTRDRGGGYTF. In DNA, the CDR3 is TGTGCCAGCACCCGGGACAGGGGTGGGGGCTACACCTTC.

V gene TRBV28 combines with J gene TRBJ1-5, with a weak D call TRBD1 (6 bases). Germline V gene sequence: CDR1 MDHEN, CDR2 SYDVKM. The length of the CDR3 is 16 residues. The V end lost 8 bases, the J end lost 4 bases, and 21 bases lay between the germline ends. DNA of the CDR3: TGTGCCAGCCACCCGGGACAAGGGAAGGGTAATCAGCCCCAGCATTTT. Protein product: CASHPGQGKGNQPQHF.

This clone was recorded a few times. This chain uses TRBV27 with TRBJ1-2; 7 bases line up with TRBD1. The CDR3 contains 13 residues. J gave up 0 bases and V 8 bases, and 3 bases lay outside the gene matches. Germline loops: CDR1 MNHEY, CDR2 SMNVEV (reference sequence). In DNA, the CDR3 is TGTGCCAGCTGGGACAGCACTAACTATGGCTACACCTTC. Translating gives CASWDSTNYGYTF.

The chain recombines TRBV6-6 with TRBJ2-5, with 7 positions matching TRBD2. The ends lost 2 bases at V and 9 bases at J; junction bases unmatched: 6. CDR1 and CDR2 from the germline V gene are MNHNY and SVGAGI (reference sequence). The CDR3 has 13 residues. The CDR3 DNA is TGTGCCAGCAGTTACGGACTAGTAGGGGCCCAGTACTTC. Protein sequence: CASSYGLVGAQYF.

The rearrangement joins TRBV28 to TRBJ1-3; 8 bases are a match to TRBD1. V shed 4 bases and J 8 bases; nucleotides not matched to a gene: 10. The germline V gene has CDR1 MDHEN and CDR2 SYDVKM. This CDR3 has 15 residues. The CDR3 protein is CASSSSGQGWDTIYF. CDR3 bases: TGTGCCAGCAGTTCCTCCGGACAGGGTTGGGACACCATATATTTT.

The chain uses TRBV30 and TRBJ1-3; 7 positions match TRBD1. This CDR3 comprises 14 residues. Per the germline V gene, CDR1 is GTSNPN and CDR2 is SVGIG (reference sequence). Losses at the gene ends were 3 bases for V and 4 bases for J; bases not matched to a gene: 6. CDR3 residues: CAWSRGQPGNTIYF. DNA of the CDR3: TGTGCCTGGAGCCGGGGACAGCCGGGAAACACCATATATTTT.

The CDR3 is CASSIPPNTEAFF. In DNA, the CDR3 is TGTGCCAGTAGTATCCCCCCAAACACTGAAGCTTTCTTT. The chain is built from TRBV19 and TRBJ1-1; no definite D call. Germline CDR1 and CDR2: LNHDA and SQIVND (reference sequence). Deletions cut 3 bases from V and 2 bases from J, with 7 bases between. This CDR3 is built from 13 residues.

V usage is TRBV5-8 and J usage is TRBJ1-5; 8 bases map to TRBD1. V dropped 3 bases and J dropped 6; count of bases not matched to a gene: 11. CDR3 length equals 16 residues. CDR1 is SGHTS, CDR2 YDEGEE, per germline. The CDR3 nucleotides read TGTGCCAGCAGCTCGTCCCTGGACAGGGCGGGTCAGCCCCAGCATTTT. This sequence encodes CASSSSLDRAGQPQHF.

The chain links TRBV19 to TRBJ2-5; D is perhaps TRBD2 (5 bases). The CDR3 extends over 19 amino acids. Germline V CDR1 and CDR2: LNHDA, SQIVND (reference sequence). Trimming left V 0 bases short and J 0 bases short, with 20 bases between. CDR3 sequence reads: CASSIDQVLGETNQETQYF. CDR3 nucleotides: TGTGCCAGTAGTATAGATCAAGTTTTAGGTGAGACTAACCAAGAGACCCAGTACTTC.

This clone was seen a single time. The chain uses TRBV12-3 or TRBV12-4 and TRBJ2-2; D is ambiguous. Deletions cut 3 bases from V and 7 bases from J, with 6 bases between. The CDR3 is made up of 12 amino acids. The CDR3 nucleotides read TGTGCCAGCAGTTTCGTTATCGGGGAGCTGTTTTTT. Encoded protein: CASSFVIGELFF.

The CDR3 loop reads CGALGGRDGELFF. In DNA form, the CDR3 reads TGTGGCGCCCTGGGCGGGAGGGACGGGGAGCTGTTTTTT. The chain employs TRBV11-2 and TRBJ2-2; 9 nucleotides agree with TRBD2. The CDR3 is made up of 13 amino acids. The germline V gene encodes CDR1 SGHAT and CDR2 FQNNGV.

The chain uses TRBV10-3 and TRBJ1-4; TRBD1 matches 7 bases. The CDR3 spans 15 residues. The junction had 0 bases not matched to a gene; V was cut back by 0 bases and J by 2 bases. Germline CDR1 ENHRY, CDR2 SYGVKD. The CDR3 DNA reads TGTGCCATCAGTGAGTCGGGACAGACTAATGAAAAACTGTTTTTT. This translates into CAISESGQTNEKLFF.